A selection of T cell receptor beta chains follows, all from one sample in a study of blood T cell repertoires in COVID-19. Here immunoSEQ multiplex PCR was the method, and the copy in TCRdb shows in-frame clones only, minus some. The sample consists of some 270,000 clones, approximately 83% of them appearing once. The sequenced sample consisted of PBMCs or T cells enriched from blood (not recorded which). The origin of the receptors is a woman aged 25 to 39 who had recovered from COVID-19. CDR3s leave out the opening cysteine and the closing phenylalanine or tryptophan.

v_gene | CDR3aa
TRBV28 | ASSPETGNTGELF
TRBV2 | ASLDRVNTEAF
TRBV9 | ASSTTIGTSRSRGNEQF
TRBV25-1 | ASSGGTSGRGNEQF
TRBV5-6 | ASSTRIGLSGNTIY
TRBV5-1 | ASSLSAASNYGYT
TRBV2 | ASRDPGTGLYKDEQY
TRBV5-1 | ASSLGPGNEQY
TRBV27 | ASSLGLAGDYNEQF
TRBV7-9 | ASSPPLTRDIKETQY
TRBV3-1/TRBV3-2 | ASSQSTGRVNLQETQY
TRBV19 | ASTPPVSNYGYT
TRBV27 | ASSLNRGQRYGYT
TRBV28 | ASTGGEETQY
TRBV7-8 | ASSLRVDNSPLH
TRBV25-1 | ASSGRGWETQY
TRBV28 | ASSAGTVYGYT